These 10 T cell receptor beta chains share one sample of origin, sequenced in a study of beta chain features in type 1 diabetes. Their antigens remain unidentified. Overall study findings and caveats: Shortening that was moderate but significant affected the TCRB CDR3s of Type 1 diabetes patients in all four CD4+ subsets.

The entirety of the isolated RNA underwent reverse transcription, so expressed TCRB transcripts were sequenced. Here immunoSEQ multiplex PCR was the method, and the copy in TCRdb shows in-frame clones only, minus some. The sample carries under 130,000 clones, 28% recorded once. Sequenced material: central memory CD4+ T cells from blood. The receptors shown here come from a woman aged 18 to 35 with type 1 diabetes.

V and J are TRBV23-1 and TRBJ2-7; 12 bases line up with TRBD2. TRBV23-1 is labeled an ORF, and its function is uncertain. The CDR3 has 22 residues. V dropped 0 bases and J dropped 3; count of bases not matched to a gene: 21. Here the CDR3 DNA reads TGCGCCAGCAGTCAATCTTCCGAACCCCCCAAAGGACTAGCGGGAAGTAGCTACGAGCAGTACGTC. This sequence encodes CASSQSSEPPKGLAGSSYEQYV.

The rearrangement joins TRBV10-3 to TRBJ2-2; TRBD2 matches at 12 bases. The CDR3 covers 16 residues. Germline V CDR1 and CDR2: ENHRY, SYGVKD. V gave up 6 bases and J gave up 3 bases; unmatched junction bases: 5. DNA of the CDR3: TGTGCCATCAGCCGACTAGCGGGAGACGACACCGGGGAGCTGTTTTTT. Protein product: CAISRLAGDDTGELFF.

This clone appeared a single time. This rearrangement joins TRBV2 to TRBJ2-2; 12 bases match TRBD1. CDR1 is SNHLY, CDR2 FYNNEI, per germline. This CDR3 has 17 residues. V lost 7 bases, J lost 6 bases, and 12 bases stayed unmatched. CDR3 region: CASTKRTGTGGSGELFF. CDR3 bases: TGTGCCAGCACAAAACGAACCGGGACAGGGGGCTCCGGGGAGCTGTTTTTT.

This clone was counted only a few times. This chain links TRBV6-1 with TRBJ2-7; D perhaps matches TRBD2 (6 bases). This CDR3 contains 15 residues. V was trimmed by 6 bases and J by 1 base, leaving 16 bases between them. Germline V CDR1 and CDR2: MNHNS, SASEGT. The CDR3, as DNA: TGTGCCAGCAGGGGAGACGGGAGTGGGTCCTACGAGCAGTACGTC. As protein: CASRGDGSGSYEQYV.

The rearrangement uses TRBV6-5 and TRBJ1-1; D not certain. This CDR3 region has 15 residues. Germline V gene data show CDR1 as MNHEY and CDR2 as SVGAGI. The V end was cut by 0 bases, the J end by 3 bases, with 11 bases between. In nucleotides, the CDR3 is TGTGCCAGCAGTTACTCCTCCGGGTCAGACACTGAAGCTTTCTTT. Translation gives CASSYSSGSDTEAFF.

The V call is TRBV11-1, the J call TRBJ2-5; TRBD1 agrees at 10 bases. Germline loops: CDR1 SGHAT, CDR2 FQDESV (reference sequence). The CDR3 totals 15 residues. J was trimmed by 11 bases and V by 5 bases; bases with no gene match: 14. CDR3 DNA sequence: TGTGCCAGCAGCCCAACTGGGACAGGGGAAGGGGAGCAGTACTTC. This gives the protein CASSPTGTGEGEQYF.

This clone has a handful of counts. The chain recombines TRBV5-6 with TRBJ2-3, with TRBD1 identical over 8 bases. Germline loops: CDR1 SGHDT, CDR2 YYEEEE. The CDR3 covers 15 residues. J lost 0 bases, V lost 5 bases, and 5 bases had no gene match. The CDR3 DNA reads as TGTGCCAGCAGGCGGGACAGGTCTAGCACAGATACGCAGTATTTT. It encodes CASRRDRSSTDTQYF.

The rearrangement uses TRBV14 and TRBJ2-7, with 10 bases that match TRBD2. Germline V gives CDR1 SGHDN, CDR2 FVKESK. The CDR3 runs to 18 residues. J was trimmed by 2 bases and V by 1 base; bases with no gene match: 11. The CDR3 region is CASSQAPRSGRGTYEQYF. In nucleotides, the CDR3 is TGTGCCAGCAGCCAAGCCCCAAGGAGCGGGAGGGGAACCTACGAGCAGTACTTC. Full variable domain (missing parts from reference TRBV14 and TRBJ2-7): EAGVTQFPSHSVIEKGQTVTLRCDPISGHDNLYWYRRVMGKEIKFLLHFVKESKQDESGMPNNRFLAERTGGTYSTLKVQPAELEDSGVYFCASSQAPRSGRGTYEQYFGPGTRLTVT.

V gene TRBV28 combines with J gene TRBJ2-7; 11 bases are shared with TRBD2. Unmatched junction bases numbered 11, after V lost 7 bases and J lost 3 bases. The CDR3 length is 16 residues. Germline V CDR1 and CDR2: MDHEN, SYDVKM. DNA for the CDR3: TGTGCCAGCAAACTAGCGGGAGCAGGGGGGGACTACGAGCAGTACTTC. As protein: CASKLAGAGGDYEQYF.

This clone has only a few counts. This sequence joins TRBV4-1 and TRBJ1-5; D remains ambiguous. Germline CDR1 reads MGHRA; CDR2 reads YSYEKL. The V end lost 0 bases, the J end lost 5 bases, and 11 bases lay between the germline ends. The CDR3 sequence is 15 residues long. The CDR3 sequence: CASSQERGVHQPQHF. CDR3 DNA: TGCGCCAGCAGCCAAGAGCGGGGAGTCCATCAGCCCCAGCATTTT.